This record concerns one T cell receptor beta chain sequence. These data come from a study of metastatic and nonmetastatic thyroid tumors. V lost 6 bases and J lost 9; bases outside the gene matches: 10. Germline-derived CDR1 and CDR2 are MGHRA and YSYEKL. The CDR3 runs 15 residues. TCRdb re-called the PCR reads through MiXCR. The table includes under 45,000 clones, 35% detected once. Ahead of thyroid surgery, no patient had received treatment of any kind. This clonotype was sampled from a female donor with papillary thyroid cancer or a benign thyroid nodule (not recorded which). Some clones in this sample may be carry-over from other donors' samples. The sequencing sample was made of tumor tissue. This sequence joins TRBV4-1 and TRBJ1-6, with 8 bases fitting TRBD1. CDR3: CASSPRRTGSSPLHF. CDR3 DNA sequence: TGCGCCAGCAGTCCCCGTCGGACAGGGAGTTCACCCCTCCACTTT.